This TCR beta chain is drawn from a study of cytomegalovirus exposure and HLA in healthy donors. Vbeta (60) and Jbeta (13) primers were used in the PCR. Sequencing used immunoSEQ multiplex PCR; TCRdb keeps in-frame clones, though not all of them. The sample includes about 140,000 clones, around 75% of them seen just once. This CDR3 is built from 14 residues. Germline V CDR1 and CDR2: SGHRS, YFSETQ. J lost 6 bases, V lost 5 bases, and 7 bases had no gene match. In regard to this clone: Its matching antigen is unknown.

The study, taken as a whole, reports: As confirmed in vitro, three CMV-associated chains were specific for CMV antigens.

The sequence came from a man aged 35-49 years in good health and CMV-seronegative. Material: PBMCs. V gene TRBV5-1 combines with J gene TRBJ2-1, with TRBD2 identical over 8 bases. CDR3 nucleotides: TGCGCCAGCAGGGGACTAGAAATATTCAATGAGCAGTTCTTC. It yields the protein CASRGLEIFNEQFF.